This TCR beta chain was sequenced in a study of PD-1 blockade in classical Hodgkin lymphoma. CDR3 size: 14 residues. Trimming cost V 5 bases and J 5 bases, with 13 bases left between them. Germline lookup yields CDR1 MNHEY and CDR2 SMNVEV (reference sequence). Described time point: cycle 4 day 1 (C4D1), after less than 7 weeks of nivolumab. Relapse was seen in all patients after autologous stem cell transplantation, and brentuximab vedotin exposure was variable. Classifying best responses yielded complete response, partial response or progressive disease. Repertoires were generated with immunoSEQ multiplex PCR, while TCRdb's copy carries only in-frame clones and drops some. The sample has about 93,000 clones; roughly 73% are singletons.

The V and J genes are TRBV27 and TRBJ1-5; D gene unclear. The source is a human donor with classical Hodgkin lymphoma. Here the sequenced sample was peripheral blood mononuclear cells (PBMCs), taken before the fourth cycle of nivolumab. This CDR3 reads CASSKSGIDQPQHF. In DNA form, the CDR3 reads TGTGCCAGCAGTAAATCAGGTATAGATCAGCCCCAGCATTTT.